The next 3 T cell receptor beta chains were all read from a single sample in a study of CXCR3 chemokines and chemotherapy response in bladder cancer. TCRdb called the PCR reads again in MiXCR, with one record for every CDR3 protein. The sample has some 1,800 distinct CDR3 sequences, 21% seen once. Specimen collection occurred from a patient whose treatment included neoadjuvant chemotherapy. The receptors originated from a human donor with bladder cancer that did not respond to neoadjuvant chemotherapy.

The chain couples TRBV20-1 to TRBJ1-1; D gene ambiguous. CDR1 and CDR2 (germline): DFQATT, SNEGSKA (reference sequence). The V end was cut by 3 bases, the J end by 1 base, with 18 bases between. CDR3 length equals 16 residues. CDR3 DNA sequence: TGCAGTGCTAGCCCTCAAGGTCGGCTGTGGAACACTGAAGCTTTCTTT. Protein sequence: CSASPQGRLWNTEAFF.

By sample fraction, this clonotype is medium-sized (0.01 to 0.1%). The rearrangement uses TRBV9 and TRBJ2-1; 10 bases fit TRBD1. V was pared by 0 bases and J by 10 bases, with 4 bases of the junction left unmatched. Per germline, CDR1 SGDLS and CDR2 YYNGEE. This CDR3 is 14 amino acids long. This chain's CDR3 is CASSVGTGGLEQFF. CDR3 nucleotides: TGTGCCAGCAGCGTAGGGACAGGGGGTCTCGAGCAGTTCTTC. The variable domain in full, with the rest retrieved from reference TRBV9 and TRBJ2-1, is DSGVTQTPKHLITATGQRVTLRCSPRSGDLSVYWYQQSLDQGLQFLIQYYNGEERAKGNILERFSAQQFPDLHSELNLSSLELGDSALYFCASSVGTGGLEQFFGPGTRLTVL.

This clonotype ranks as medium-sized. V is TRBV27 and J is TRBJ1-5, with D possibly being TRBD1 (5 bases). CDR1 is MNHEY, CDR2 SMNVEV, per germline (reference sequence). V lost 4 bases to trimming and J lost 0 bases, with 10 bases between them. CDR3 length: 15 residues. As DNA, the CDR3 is TGTGCCAGCAGTTCCGGGACCTTTAGCAATCAGCCCCAGCATTTT. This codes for CASSSGTFSNQPQHF.